This T cell receptor (beta chain) derives from a study of blood T cell repertoires in COVID-19. Whole-study context: Samples taken during acute and convalescent COVID-19 were collected in the United States, Italy and Spain.

Assay used: immunoSEQ multiplex PCR; TCRdb lists only in-frame clones, some missing. The sample holds 200,000 to 250,000 clones, roughly nine tenths seen once. V shed 1 base and J 4 bases; nucleotides not matched to a gene: 5. Germline-derived CDR1 and CDR2 are SGHNT and YYREEE (reference sequence). This CDR3 comprises 16 residues. The sequencing input was peripheral blood. The chain carries TRBV5-4 and TRBJ1-2; 12 bases line up with TRBD1. The clonotype originates from a man aged 55-75 years with COVID-19, enrolled during active disease. CDR3 DNA: TGTGCCAGCAGCTTGCTGGGGACAGGGGGCGGCTATGGCTACACCTTC. Translation gives CASSLLGTGGGYGYTF.